This T cell receptor (beta chain) comes out of a study of beta chain features in type 1 diabetes. Isolation of CD4+ naive, central memory, regulatory and stem cell-like memory cells was achieved by sorting via CD45RO/CCR7/CD25/CD127/CD95/CD27. Points from the study as a whole: All four CD4+ subsets from Type 1 diabetes patients carried moderately but significantly shorter TCRB CDR3s.

On this clone: The target antigen is unknown.

The CDR3 spans 14 residues. V dropped 3 bases and J dropped 3; count of bases not matched to a gene: 4. Germline lookup yields CDR1 SGDLS and CDR2 YYNGEE. The isolated RNA, all of it, was reverse transcribed, so expressed TCRB transcripts were what got sequenced. TCRdb's copy holds only in-frame clones and misses some; the assay was immunoSEQ multiplex PCR. The table shows more than 550,000 clones, with 11% to 15% occurring only once. The clonotype originates from a man younger than 30 with type 1 diabetes. This chain uses TRBV9 with TRBJ2-3, with 7 bases matching TRBD2. What was sequenced was naive CD4+ T cells from blood. CDR3 residues: CASSEWGGTDTQYF. DNA for the CDR3: TGTGCCAGCAGCGAATGGGGGGGGACAGATACGCAGTATTTT.